This T cell receptor beta chain was captured in a study of vaccination effects on CD4 cells after COVID-19 (dated by TCRdb to between 2021 and 2024). Turning to the overall study: Each participant got two doses of an mRNA SARS-CoV-2 vaccine, either BNT162b2 or mRNA-1273. In both COVID-19 convalescent patients and infection-naive vaccine recipients, the study compared SARS-CoV-2 spike-specific CD4+ TCR repertoires from before mRNA vaccination with those from after it. Altogether, roughly 10 COVID-19 convalescent patients and a handful of SARS-CoV-2-naive healthy vaccine recipients made up the full study. Cultures from other donors in the study were sequenced with the Oncomine TCR Beta short-read assay on an Illumina iSeq 100. Points the paper makes about the study in general: At late post-vaccination timepoints, both infection-induced and vaccine-induced clones showed marked clonal contraction, consistent with waning T cell responses. The study was limited by a small number of convalescent patients and lacked early post-infection timepoints. Among healthy vaccine recipients, nearly all vaccine-induced clones were SARS-CoV-2 mono-reactive, and just 1 of 255 was cross-reactive with common cold coronaviruses.

In the ViraFEST assay, PBMC were stimulated with viral peptide pools, and antigen-specific CD4+ T cell clonotypes were then identified by expansion using TCR sequencing. After approximately 11 days of culture, CD4+ T cells were isolated with the EasySep CD4+ T cell isolation kit. The absence of prior SARS-CoV-2 infection in healthy vaccine recipients was confirmed by negative nucleocapsid antibodies before and after vaccination. Two million PBMC per well were cultured in IMDM with approximately 5% human AB serum, about 9.4 IU/ml IL-2 and gentamicin, plus 10 ug/ml peptides. On days 3 and 7, half of the culture medium was replaced with fresh IL-2-containing medium. Unless noted otherwise, every peptide stimulation condition was cultured in triplicate wells. Using Ficoll-Paque Plus gradient centrifugation, PBMC were separated from whole blood and then either used fresh or cryopreserved at -140C. The overlapping peptide pools covered the spike proteins of SARS-CoV-2 as well as those of the common cold coronaviruses HCoV-NL63, HCoV-OC43 and HCoV-229E. The QIAamp micro DNA kit was used to extract genomic DNA from the cultured CD4+ T cells.

As to this clone: What this receptor recognizes is not known. No base qualities exist here, and no much larger clone lies one base off it.

Trimming at the junction amounts to 7 bases on V and 2 bases on J, and the germline ends lie 10 bases apart. Sequences MNHEY (CDR1) and SVGAGI (CDR2) are obtained from the germline V gene. The CDR3 has 13 amino acids, counting the end cysteine and phenylalanine. Just the 39-base CDR3 DNA is kept, in frame starting at base 1. The library was produced with the immunoSEQ multiplex PCR assay. DNA from the cultured and isolated CD4+ T cells underwent TCR beta CDR3 sequencing. Regarding the original processing steps: Non-productive TCR sequences were removed and reads were trimmed to the CDR3 region, keeping CDR3s of at least 7 amino acids. Antigen-specific clonotypes were identified with the MANAFEST web app by comparing expansion in peptide wells against reference cultures. For clones to be considered positive, expansion at FDR<0.05 versus reference and all other wells, an odds ratio above 5, and a frequency above 0.1% in two replicate wells were required. Clonotypes significantly expanded in SARS-CoV-2 spike wells and in at least one common cold coronavirus spike condition were defined as cross-reactive. CDR3 similarity was assessed by Levenshtein distance with the stringdist R package, and unrooted trees were built with ape in R 3.6.1. Drawn from immuneACCESS, this table holds only the in-frame rearrangements with V and J called that TCRdb kept. Clones are partly lost; checked studies trace under half to an unresolved V gene and leave the rest unexplained. That table gives V, J and clone size, and the DNA gave D and trimming. This sample is represented by tens of thousands of clones; under 75% of them were singletons. Clones ranked in the top ten supply around 20% of the sample.

The sequence was collected from a human donor who received a COVID-19 vaccine. The rearrangement combines TRBV6-5 with TRBJ2-3; the D gene lacks a confident call. The source material was CD4+ T cells from PBMCs cultured with SARS-CoV-2 spike peptides, sampled before COVID-19 vaccination. The cell subset or site label of this sample denotes: SARS-CoV-2 spike overlapping peptide pool stimulation. The CDR3: CASNAPDTDTQYF. The DNA sequence reads TGTGCCAGCAACGCCCCTGACACAGATACGCAGTATTTT.